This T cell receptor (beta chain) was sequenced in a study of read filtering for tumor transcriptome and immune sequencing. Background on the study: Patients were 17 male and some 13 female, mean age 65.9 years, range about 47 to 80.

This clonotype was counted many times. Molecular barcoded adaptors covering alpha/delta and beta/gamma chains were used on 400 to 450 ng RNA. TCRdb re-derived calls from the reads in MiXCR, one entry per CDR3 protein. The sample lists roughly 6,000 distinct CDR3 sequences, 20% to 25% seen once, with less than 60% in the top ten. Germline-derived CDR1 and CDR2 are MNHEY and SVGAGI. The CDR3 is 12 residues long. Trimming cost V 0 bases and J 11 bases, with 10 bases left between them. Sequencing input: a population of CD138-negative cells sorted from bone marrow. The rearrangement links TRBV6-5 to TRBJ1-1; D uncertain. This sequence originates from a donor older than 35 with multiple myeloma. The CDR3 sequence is CASSYSLEAAFF. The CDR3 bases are TGTGCCAGCAGTTACTCCCTCGAGGCGGCTTTCTTT.